The 12 T cell receptor beta chains in this list originate from one sample, sequenced in a study of post-analysis software for immune sequencing data. Included in the TCR beta cDNA libraries were unique molecular identifiers. TCRdb independently ran MiXCR on the PCR reads; one entry per CDR3 protein. The data hold around 700,000 distinct CDR3 sequences, with around 60% observed a single time. No antigens are known for them. Study-wide results and caveats: In patients, about five TRBV segments were more frequent than in controls, with TRBV5-6, TRBV5-1 and TRBV20-1 among them.

Sequenced material: blood. The source is a girl aged 2-9 years with multiple sclerosis.

This clonotype was found a few times. This sequence joins TRBV5-1 and TRBJ2-3, with D perhaps TRBD2 (5 bases). In germline, CDR1 is SGHRS, CDR2 YFSETQ. Trimming removed 7 bases from V and 4 bases from J, with 28 bases in between. CDR3 length: 18 amino acids. This CDR3 reads CASEPSWERIRGSDTQYF. The CDR3 region has the DNA TGCGCCAGCGAACCATCGTGGGAGAGAATCCGAGGCTCAGATACGCAGTATTTT.

The V and J genes are TRBV10-3 and TRBJ2-1, with 13 bases aligning to TRBD2. Germline V gene lookup returns CDR1 ENHRY and CDR2 SYGVKD. This CDR3 contains 17 residues. The V gene end was trimmed by 6 bases and the J gene end by 1 base; junction bases not matched to a gene: 6. CDR3 protein: CAIRRTSGSGSYNEQFF. CDR3 in DNA: TGTGCCATCAGGAGGACTAGCGGGAGTGGGTCCTACAATGAGCAGTTCTTC.

This clonotype was detected a few times. The chain couples TRBV9 to TRBJ2-7, with TRBD1 matching over 7 bases. Per the germline V gene, CDR1 is SGDLS and CDR2 is YYNGEE. The CDR3 extends over 14 amino acids. With V trimmed by 2 bases and J by 2 bases, 4 bases remained unmatched. The CDR3 nucleotides are TGTGCCAGCAGCGTCGGGACAGCTACCTACGAGCAGTACTTC. Residues: CASSVGTATYEQYF.

This clonotype was detected only a few times. The chain combines TRBV7-9 with TRBJ2-3; the match to TRBD1 covers 12 bases. The ends lost 5 bases at V and 6 bases at J; junction bases unmatched: 6. CDR3 length equals 15 residues. Germline values: CDR1 SEHNR, CDR2 FQNEAQ (reference sequence). The CDR3 DNA sequence: TGTGCCAGCAGCGGGACAGGGGGCCTTTATGATACGCAGTATTTT. Its protein is CASSGTGGLYDTQYF. Full variable domain (outside the CDR3, taken from reference TRBV7-9 and TRBJ2-3): DTGVSQNPRHKITKRGQNVTFRCDPISEHNRLYWYRQTLGQGPEFLTYFQNEAQLEKSRLLSDRFSAERPKGSFSTLEIQRTEQGDSAMYLCASSGTGGLYDTQYFGPGTRLTVL.

V is TRBV6-5 and J is TRBJ2-1; D is perhaps TRBD1 (6 bases). The CDR3 contains 14 residues. CDR1 and CDR2 from the germline V gene are MNHEY and SVGAGI. Trimming shortened V by 4 bases and J by 3 bases, and 10 bases separated the two germline ends. CDR3 amino acids: CASSSDSFYNEQFF. The CDR3, as DNA: TGTGCCAGCAGTTCGGACAGCTTCTACAATGAGCAGTTCTTC.

The V and J genes are TRBV29-1 and TRBJ2-7, with 12 nucleotides matching TRBD2. The J call may be wrong; the DNA end is better matched by TRBJ2-5. Germline V gene data show CDR1 as SQVTM and CDR2 as ANQGSEA. The CDR3 has 15 residues. CDR3 DNA: TGCAGCGTTGATCCCCTAGCGGGAGGGAAGGAGACCCAGTACTTC. Amino acids: CSVDPLAGGKETQYF.

This clonotype was seen more than once but under ten times. The chain combines TRBV6-5 with TRBJ2-5; D not certain. Germline V gene data show CDR1 as MNHEY and CDR2 as SVGAGI. The V end was cut by 2 bases, the J end by 11 bases, with 9 bases between. The CDR3 spans 11 residues. CDR3 sequence: CASSYEEEQYF. The DNA of the CDR3 is TGTGCCAGCAGTTACGAGGAAGAGCAGTACTTC.

This clonotype was detected a few times. This chain uses TRBV29-1 with TRBJ2-5; the D gene is possibly TRBD1 (6 bases). Germline V gene data show CDR1 as SQVTM and CDR2 as ANQGSEA. Trimming took 6 bases from V and 1 from J, leaving 6 bases between them. The CDR3 is made up of 11 amino acids. The CDR3 spells CSVDSQETQYF. The CDR3 region has the DNA TGCAGCGTGGACAGCCAAGAGACCCAGTACTTC.

This clonotype has more than one count but fewer than ten. The chain carries TRBV20-1 and TRBJ2-3; TRBD2 agrees at 12 bases. Germline V gives CDR1 DFQATT, CDR2 SNEGSKA (reference sequence). The CDR3 is 15 residues long. V lost 3 bases, J lost 8 bases, and 9 bases stayed unmatched. CDR3 coding DNA: TGCAGTGCTAGCGACCCTAGCGGGGGGGCTAGTACGCAGTATTTT. Amino acid sequence: CSASDPSGGASTQYF.

This clonotype was recorded only once. The chain couples TRBV27 to TRBJ1-1, with D perhaps matching TRBD1 (6 bases). Germline CDR1 and CDR2: MNHEY and SMNVEV (reference sequence). This CDR3 has 14 amino acids. V lost 5 bases, J lost 7 bases, and 17 bases lay in between. CDR3: CASSLRTAVDEAFF. The CDR3 DNA sequence: TGTGCCAGCAGTCTCAGGACAGCTGTAGATGAAGCTTTCTTT.

This clonotype has a single count. The chain has TRBV10-3 and TRBJ2-1, with 12 bases that match TRBD2. The CDR3 is made up of 15 amino acids. Germline V gives CDR1 ENHRY, CDR2 SYGVKD. The J segment lost 4 bases and the V segment lost 6 bases, leaving 4 bases of the junction unmatched. The CDR3 spells CAISSSGREYNEQFF. CDR3 sequence (DNA): TGTGCCATCAGCTCTAGCGGGAGGGAGTACAATGAGCAGTTCTTC.

The V call is TRBV7-9, the J call TRBJ2-7, with D uncertain. Trimming took off 5 bases at V and 2 bases at J, with 7 bases between the two ends. Per germline, CDR1 SEHNR and CDR2 FQNEAQ (reference sequence). The CDR3 is 12 residues long. The DNA for the CDR3 is TGTGCCAGCAGCAATCGGACCTACGAGCAGTACTTC. Encoded protein: CASSNRTYEQYF.